Shown below are 11 T cell receptor beta chains from a single sample sequenced in a study of shared clonotypes between healthy human individuals. Naive CD8 cells were CD45RO-negative, positively selected for CCR7, excluding terminally differentiated effector memory CD45RA+ cells. The protocol was immunoSEQ multiplex PCR, while the TCRdb copy is restricted to in-frame clones and leaves out a portion. The profile shows hundreds of thousands of clones, 90% to 95% of them singletons. The material sequenced was naive CD8+ T cells sorted from blood. All receptors come from a young man in good health.

This clone has a single count. The rearrangement uses TRBV2 and TRBJ2-5, with a tentative D call TRBD2 (5 bases). This CDR3 contains 17 residues. Germline V gene lookup returns CDR1 SNHLY and CDR2 FYNNEI. V was shortened by 0 bases and J by 5 bases, with 19 bases between the two germline ends. CDR3 in amino acids: CASSEALRGLSRETQYF. The CDR3 coding sequence is TGTGCCAGCAGTGAAGCGCTTCGGGGTCTGAGTCGGGAGACCCAGTACTTC.

This chain joins TRBV4-3 and TRBJ2-7; unclear D gene. Germline V CDR1 and CDR2: LGHNA, YSLEER. The CDR3 has 15 residues. Trimming removed 0 bases at V and 0 bases at J, with 9 bases between. CDR3 residues: CASSQEHVGSYEQYF. Written as DNA, the CDR3 is TGCGCCAGCAGCCAAGAACATGTAGGCTCCTACGAGCAGTACTTC.

The gene calls are TRBV29-1 and TRBJ1-1; the match to TRBD1 covers 7 bases. The V segment lost 8 bases and the J segment 1 base; nucleotides outside the gene matches: 7. The CDR3 is 13 amino acids. Germline loops: CDR1 SQVTM, CDR2 ANQGSEA. The CDR3 here is CSFGQEKNTEAFF. The CDR3 bases are TGCAGCTTCGGACAGGAGAAGAACACTGAAGCTTTCTTT.

This clone was counted once. The chain joins TRBV14 to TRBJ2-1; D unresolved. Germline V gene sequence: CDR1 SGHDN, CDR2 FVKESK. The ends were cut back, 1 base at V and 7 bases at J, with 14 bases in the middle. The CDR3 is 15 residues long. CDR3: CASSQVSYKPNEQFF. In DNA form, the CDR3 reads TGTGCCAGCAGCCAAGTGAGCTATAAGCCTAATGAGCAGTTCTTC.

The V call is TRBV28, the J call TRBJ2-7, with 13 bases lining up with TRBD2. CDR3 length: 14 residues. V was clipped by 11 bases and J by 5 bases; unmatched bases: 9. Germline CDR1 MDHEN, CDR2 SYDVKM. This CDR3 reads CAANGLAGVDEQYF. The CDR3 DNA reads as TGTGCCGCAAATGGACTAGCGGGAGTGGACGAGCAGTACTTC.

V is TRBV27 and J is TRBJ1-2; D remains ambiguous. The CDR3 consists of 13 residues. The V end lost 5 bases, the J end lost 4 bases, and 11 bases lay between the germline ends. Germline CDR1 is MNHEY and CDR2 is SMNVEV (reference sequence). CDR3 DNA: TGTGCCAGCAGTCCCTCATTGGGCTATGGCTACACCTTC. It translates to CASSPSLGYGYTF.

This clone has more than one count but fewer than ten. The rearrangement uses TRBV9 and TRBJ1-2; no reliable D call. Germline CDR1 and CDR2: SGDLS and YYNGEE. The CDR3 has 15 residues. The V gene lost 0 bases and the J gene lost 4 bases, with 13 bases spanning the gap. The CDR3 loop is CASSVVDQPIYGYTF. DNA for the CDR3: TGTGCCAGCAGCGTAGTAGACCAGCCCATCTATGGCTACACCTTC.

This clone appeared a single time. CDR3 residues: CASTTSFSGANVLTF. The CDR3 DNA reads as TGTGCCAGCACCACCTCCTTCTCTGGGGCCAACGTCCTGACTTTC. This chain uses TRBV2 with TRBJ2-6; D ambiguous. The CDR3 is made up of 15 amino acids. Germline-derived CDR1 and CDR2 are SNHLY and FYNNEI. The V gene lost 7 bases and the J gene lost 0 bases, with 10 bases spanning the gap.

The chain is built from TRBV7-9 and TRBJ2-3; D not resolved. The V gene lost 2 bases and the J gene lost 1 base, with 10 bases spanning the gap. Germline-derived CDR1 and CDR2 are SEHNR and FQNEAQ (reference sequence). This CDR3 comprises 15 residues. The CDR3 reads CASSLTQTGTDTQYF. CDR3 DNA: TGTGCCAGCAGCTTAACACAAACGGGCACAGATACGCAGTATTTT.

Notes on this clone: A much larger clone lies one base from this, so it may be a read error. The chain has TRBV25-1 and TRBJ1-1, with D unresolved. The CDR3 has 12 amino acids. Trimming removed 4 bases from V and 1 base from J, with 4 bases in between. The germline gives CDR1 MGHDK, CDR2 SYGVNS. The CDR3 protein is CASSGGNTEAFF. CDR3 sequence (DNA): TGTGCCAGCAGTGGGGGGAACACTGAAGCTTTCTTT.

This clone has only one observation. J is TRBJ2-5 and V is TRBV6-5, with D possibly called TRBD1 or TRBD2 (5 bases each). Between the trimmed V and J ends, which lost 5 bases and 7 bases, there was a span of 17 bases. Germline CDR1 is MNHEY and CDR2 is SVGAGI. The CDR3 is 14 residues long. The DNA for the CDR3 is TGTGCCAGCAGTACTGGGGACGCCGGACGGACCCAGTACTTC. Translation: CASSTGDAGRTQYF.